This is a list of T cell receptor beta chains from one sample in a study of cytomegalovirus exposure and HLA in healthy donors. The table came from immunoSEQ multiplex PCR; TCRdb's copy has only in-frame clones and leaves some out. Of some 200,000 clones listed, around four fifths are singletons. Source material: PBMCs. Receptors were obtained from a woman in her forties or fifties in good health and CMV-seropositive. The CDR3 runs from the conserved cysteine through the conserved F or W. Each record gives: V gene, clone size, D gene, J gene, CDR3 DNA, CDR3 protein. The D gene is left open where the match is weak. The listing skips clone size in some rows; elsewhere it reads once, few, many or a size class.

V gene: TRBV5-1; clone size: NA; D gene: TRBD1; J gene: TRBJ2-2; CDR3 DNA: TGCGCCAGCAGCGAGGGACAGGGAAACACCGGGGAGCTGTTTTTT; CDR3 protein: CASSEGQGNTGELFF
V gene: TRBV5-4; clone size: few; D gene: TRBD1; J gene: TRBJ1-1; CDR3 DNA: TGTGCCAGCAGCCCCCCGGGACAGTACACTGAAGCTTTCTTT; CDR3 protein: CASSPPGQYTEAFF
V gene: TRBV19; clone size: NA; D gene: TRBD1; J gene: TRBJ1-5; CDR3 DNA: TGTGCCAGTAGTATAGATCTAACAGGGGTCAATCAGCCCCAGCATTTT; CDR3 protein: CASSIDLTGVNQPQHF
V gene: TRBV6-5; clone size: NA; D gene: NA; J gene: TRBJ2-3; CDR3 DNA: TGTGCCAGCACCGGGGTAGCAGATACGCAGTATTTT; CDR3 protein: CASTGVADTQYF
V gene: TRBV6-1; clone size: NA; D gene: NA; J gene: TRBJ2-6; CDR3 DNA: TGTGCCAGCAGCCTCTCTGGGGCCAACGTCCTGACTTTC; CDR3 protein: CASSLSGANVLTF
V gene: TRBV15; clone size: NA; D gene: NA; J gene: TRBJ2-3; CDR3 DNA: TGTGCCACCAGAAGAGGAACAGCTAGCACAGATACGCAGTATTTT; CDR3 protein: CATRRGTASTDTQYF
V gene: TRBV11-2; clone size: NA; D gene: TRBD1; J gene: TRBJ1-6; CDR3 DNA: TGTGCCAGCAGCTCAGGGGGCTGGAATTCACCCCTCCACTTT; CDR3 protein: CASSSGGWNSPLHF
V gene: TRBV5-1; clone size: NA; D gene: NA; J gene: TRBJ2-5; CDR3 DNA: TGCGCCAGCAGCACCGGCAGGGAACAAGAGACCCAGTACTTC; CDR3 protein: CASSTGREQETQYF
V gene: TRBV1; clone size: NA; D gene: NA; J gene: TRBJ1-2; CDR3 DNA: TGCACCAGCAGCCAAGGACAGGGACTAGCTAACTATGGCTACACCTTC; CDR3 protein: CTSSQGQGLANYGYTF
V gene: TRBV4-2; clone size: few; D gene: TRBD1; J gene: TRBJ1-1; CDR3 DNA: TGTGCCAGCAGCCACCTCGGACAGGACACTGAAGCTTTCTTT; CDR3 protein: CASSHLGQDTEAFF
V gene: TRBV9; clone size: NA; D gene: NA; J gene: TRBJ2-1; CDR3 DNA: TGTGCCAGCAGCGTTGAAGGGAGTTGGAATGAGCAGTTCTTC; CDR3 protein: CASSVEGSWNEQFF
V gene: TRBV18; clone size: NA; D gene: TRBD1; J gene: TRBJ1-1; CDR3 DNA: TGTGCCAGCTCACCCGGTTTACAGGGGAAATCCACTGAAGCTTTCTTT; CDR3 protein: CASSPGLQGKSTEAFF
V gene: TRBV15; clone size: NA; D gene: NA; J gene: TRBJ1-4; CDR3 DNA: TGTGCCACCAGCAGAGACGGCAGGTGGGATGAAAAACTGTTTTTT; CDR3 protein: CATSRDGRWDEKLFF
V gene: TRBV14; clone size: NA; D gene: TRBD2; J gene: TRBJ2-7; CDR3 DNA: TGTGCCAGCAGCCAAGTAGTTAGCGGGACTGCCTCCTACGAGCAGTACTTC; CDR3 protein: CASSQVVSGTASYEQYF
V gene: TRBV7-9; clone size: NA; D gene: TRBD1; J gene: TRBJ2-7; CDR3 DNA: TGTTCCAGCAGCTTGCCCGGGACAGGCGTAGAGCAGTACTTC; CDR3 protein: CSSSLPGTGVEQYF
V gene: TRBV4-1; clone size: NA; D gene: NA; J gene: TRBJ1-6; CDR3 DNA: TGCGCCAGCAGCAGGAGGAGCTCACCCCTCCACTTT; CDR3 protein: CASSRRSSPLHF
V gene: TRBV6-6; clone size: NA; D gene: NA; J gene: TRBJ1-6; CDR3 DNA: TGTGCCAGCAGTTACTCGGTTTCAGCGGATTCACCCCTCCACTTT; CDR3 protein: CASSYSVSADSPLHF
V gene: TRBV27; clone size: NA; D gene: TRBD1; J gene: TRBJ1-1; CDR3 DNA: TGTGCCAGCAGTTTTGTGACAGGGGATATGAACACTGAAGCTTTCTTT; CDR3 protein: CASSFVTGDMNTEAFF
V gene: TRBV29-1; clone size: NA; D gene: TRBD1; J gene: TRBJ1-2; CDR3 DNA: TGCAGCGTTGAAGATCATACAGGGGGCTCAGTTTTTGGGGGCTACACCTTC; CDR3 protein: CSVEDHTGGSVFGGYTF
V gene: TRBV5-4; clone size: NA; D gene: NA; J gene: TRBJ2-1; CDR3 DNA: TGTGCCAGCAGCTTGGACCAGGGTGGGAATGAGCAGTTCTTC; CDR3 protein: CASSLDQGGNEQFF
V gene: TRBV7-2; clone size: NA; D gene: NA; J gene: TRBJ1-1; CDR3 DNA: TGTGCCAGCAGCTTAAGAGAGAACACTGAAGCTTTCTTT; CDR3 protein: CASSLRENTEAFF
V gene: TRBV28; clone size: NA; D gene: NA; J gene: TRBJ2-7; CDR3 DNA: TGTGCCAGCAGTTTGGCAGGCAAACCCTACGAGCAGTACTTC; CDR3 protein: CASSLAGKPYEQYF
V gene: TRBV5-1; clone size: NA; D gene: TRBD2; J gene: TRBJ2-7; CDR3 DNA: TGCGCCAGCAGCTATAGCGGGGGGGCCCACGAGCAGTACTTC; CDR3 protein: CASSYSGGAHEQYF
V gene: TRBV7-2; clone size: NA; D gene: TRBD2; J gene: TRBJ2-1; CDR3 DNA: TGTGCCAGCAGCTTAGCTAGCGGGGGGTTCTACAATGAGCAGTTCTTC; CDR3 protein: CASSLASGGFYNEQFF
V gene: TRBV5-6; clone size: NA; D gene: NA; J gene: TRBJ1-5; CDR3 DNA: TGTGCCAGCAGCTTTAGGGAGGGACAGCCCCAGCATTTT; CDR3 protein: CASSFREGQPQHF
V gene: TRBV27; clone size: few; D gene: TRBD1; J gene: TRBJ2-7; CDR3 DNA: TGTGCCAGCAGTGGGGGAGACAGGGGGCGGGCGCAGTACTTC; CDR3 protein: CASSGGDRGRAQYF
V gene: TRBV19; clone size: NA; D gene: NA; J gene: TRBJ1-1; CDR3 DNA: TGTGCCAGTTACGACGACAGACTGAACACTGAAGCTTTCTTT; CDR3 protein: CASYDDRLNTEAFF
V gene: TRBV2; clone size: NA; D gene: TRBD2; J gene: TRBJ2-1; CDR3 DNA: TGTGCCAGCGCATCAGCGGGGGCGAGCTCCTACAATGAGCAGTTCTTC; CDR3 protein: CASASAGASSYNEQFF
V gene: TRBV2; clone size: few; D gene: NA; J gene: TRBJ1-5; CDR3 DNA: TGTGCCAGCGGGTTCGGAGGGCCGGACCTGGGGGGGCCCCAGCATTTT; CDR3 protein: CASGFGGPDLGGPQHF
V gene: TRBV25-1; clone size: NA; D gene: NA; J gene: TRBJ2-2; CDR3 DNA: TGTGCCAGCAGTGCGTCGTTGGGGGGGCGAGGGGAGCTGTTTTTT; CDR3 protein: CASSASLGGRGELFF
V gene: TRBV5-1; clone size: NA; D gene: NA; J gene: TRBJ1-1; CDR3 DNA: TGCGCCAGCAGCTTGGCCGTGGGGGGACTCACTGAAGCTTTCTTT; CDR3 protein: CASSLAVGGLTEAFF
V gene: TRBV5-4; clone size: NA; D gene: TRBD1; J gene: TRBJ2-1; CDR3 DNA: TGTGCCAGCAGCCCAGGGGGCCTGGTCTCCTACAATGAGCAGTTCTTC; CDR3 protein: CASSPGGLVSYNEQFF
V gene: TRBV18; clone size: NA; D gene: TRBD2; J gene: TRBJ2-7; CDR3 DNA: TGTGCCAGCTCATCAAATCAGCGGGGGGGCTCCTACGAGCAGTACTTC; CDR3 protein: CASSSNQRGGSYEQYF
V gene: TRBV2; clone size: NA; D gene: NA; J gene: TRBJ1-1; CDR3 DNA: TGTGCCAGCCTTAAGACGGGAGCGAACACTGAAGCTTTCTTT; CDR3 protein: CASLKTGANTEAFF
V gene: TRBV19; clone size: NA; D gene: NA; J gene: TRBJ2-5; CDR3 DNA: TGTGCCAGTAGTATTGCGGAACAAGAGACCCAGTACTTC; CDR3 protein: CASSIAEQETQYF
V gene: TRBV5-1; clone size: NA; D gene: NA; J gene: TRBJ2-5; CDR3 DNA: TGCGCCAGCAGCTTGGGACAGCGAGATATAGAGACCCAGTACTTC; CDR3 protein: CASSLGQRDIETQYF
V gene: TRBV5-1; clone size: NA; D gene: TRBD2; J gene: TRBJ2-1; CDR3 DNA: TGCGCCAGCAGCTTGGTGGCGGGAGCCTCCTACAATGAGCAGTTCTTC; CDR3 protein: CASSLVAGASYNEQFF
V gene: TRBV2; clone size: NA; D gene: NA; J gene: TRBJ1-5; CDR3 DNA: TGTGCCAGCAGTCCAGGGCCCAATCAGCCCCAGCATTTT; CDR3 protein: CASSPGPNQPQHF
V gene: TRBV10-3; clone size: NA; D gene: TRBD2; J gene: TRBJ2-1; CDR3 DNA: TGTGCCACGGCCGCGGGGGGCGGGGGTAATGAGCAGTTCTTC; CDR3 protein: CATAAGGGGNEQFF
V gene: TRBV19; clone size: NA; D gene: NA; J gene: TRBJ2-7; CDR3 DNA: TGTGCCAGTAGTATCGCCAGCTACGAGCAGTACTTC; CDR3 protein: CASSIASYEQYF
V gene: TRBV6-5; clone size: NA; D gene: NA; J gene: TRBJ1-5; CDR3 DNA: TGTGCCAGCAGACAGGGAACGGAGCCCCAGCATTTT; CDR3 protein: CASRQGTEPQHF
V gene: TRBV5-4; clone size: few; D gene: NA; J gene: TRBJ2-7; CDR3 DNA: TGCGCCAGCAGCCGCGGCGGATACAATATTGCCAACGAGCAGTACTTC; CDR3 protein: CASSRGGYNIANEQYF
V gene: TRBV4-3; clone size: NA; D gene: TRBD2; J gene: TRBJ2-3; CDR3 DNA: TGCGCCAGCAGCCAATCGACTAGCGGGGGCACAGATACGCAGTATTTT; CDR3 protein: CASSQSTSGGTDTQYF
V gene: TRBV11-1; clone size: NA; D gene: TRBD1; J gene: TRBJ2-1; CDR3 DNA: TGTGCCAGCAGCTTAGGGGGACAGCTTAATGAGCAGTTCTTC; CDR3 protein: CASSLGGQLNEQFF
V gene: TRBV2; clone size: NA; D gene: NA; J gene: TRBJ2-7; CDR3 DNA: TGTGCCAGCAGGGAAACAGGGTTTCGAGACGAGCAGTACTTC; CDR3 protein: CASRETGFRDEQYF
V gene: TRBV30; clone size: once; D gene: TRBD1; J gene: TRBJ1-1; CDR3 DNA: TGTGCCTGGAGGAGGACAGGGACGGCTTTCTTT; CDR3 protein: CAWRRTGTAFF
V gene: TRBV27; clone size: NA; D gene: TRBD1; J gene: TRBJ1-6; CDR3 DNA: TGTGCCAGCCGGGACAGGGGAATTTCACCCCTCCACTTT; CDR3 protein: CASRDRGISPLHF
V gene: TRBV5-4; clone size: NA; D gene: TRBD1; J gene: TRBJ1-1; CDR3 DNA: TGTGCCAGCAGCTTGGGGACAGGGGAAACTGAAGCTTTCTTT; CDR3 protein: CASSLGTGETEAFF